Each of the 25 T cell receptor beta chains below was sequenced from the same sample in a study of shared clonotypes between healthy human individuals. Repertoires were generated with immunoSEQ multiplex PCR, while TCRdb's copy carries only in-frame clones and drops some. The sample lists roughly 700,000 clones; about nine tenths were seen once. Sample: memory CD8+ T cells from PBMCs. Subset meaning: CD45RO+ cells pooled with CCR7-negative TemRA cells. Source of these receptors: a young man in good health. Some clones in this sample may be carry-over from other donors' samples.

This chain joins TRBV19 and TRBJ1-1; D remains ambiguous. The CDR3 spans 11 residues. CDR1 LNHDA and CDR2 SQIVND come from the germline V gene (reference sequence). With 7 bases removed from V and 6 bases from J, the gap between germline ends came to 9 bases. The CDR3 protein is CASKDVAEAFF. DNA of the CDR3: TGTGCCAGTAAGGACGTGGCTGAAGCTTTCTTT.

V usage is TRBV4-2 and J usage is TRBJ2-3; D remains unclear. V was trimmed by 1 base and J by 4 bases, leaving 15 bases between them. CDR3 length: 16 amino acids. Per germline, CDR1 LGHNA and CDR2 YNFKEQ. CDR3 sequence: CASSQAVHSAPDTQYF. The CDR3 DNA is TGTGCCAGCAGCCAAGCCGTACATTCCGCGCCAGATACGCAGTATTTT.

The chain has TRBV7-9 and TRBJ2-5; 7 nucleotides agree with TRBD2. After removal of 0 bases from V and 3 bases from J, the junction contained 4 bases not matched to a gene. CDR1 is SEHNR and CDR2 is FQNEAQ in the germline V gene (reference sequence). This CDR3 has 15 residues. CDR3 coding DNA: TGTGCCAGCAGCTTAGCTAGCGGGCATAAAGAGACCCAGTACTTC. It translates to CASSLASGHKETQYF.

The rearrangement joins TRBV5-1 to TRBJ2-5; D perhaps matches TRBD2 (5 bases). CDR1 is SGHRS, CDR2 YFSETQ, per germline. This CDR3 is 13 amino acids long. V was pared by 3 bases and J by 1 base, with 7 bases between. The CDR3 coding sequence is TGCGCCAGCAGCTCGGACTTCCAAGAGACCCAGTACTTC. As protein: CASSSDFQETQYF.

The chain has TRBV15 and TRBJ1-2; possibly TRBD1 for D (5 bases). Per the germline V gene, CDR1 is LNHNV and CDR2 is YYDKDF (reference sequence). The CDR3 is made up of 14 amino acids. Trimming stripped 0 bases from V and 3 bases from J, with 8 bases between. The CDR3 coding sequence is TGTGCCACCAGCAGAGATTCAGGGTACTATGGCTACACCTTC. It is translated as CATSRDSGYYGYTF.

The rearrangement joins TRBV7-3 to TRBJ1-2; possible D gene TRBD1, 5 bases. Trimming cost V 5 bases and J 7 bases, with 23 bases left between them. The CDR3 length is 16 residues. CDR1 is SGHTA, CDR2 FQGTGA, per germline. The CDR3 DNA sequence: TGTGCCAGCAGCCCAGGAGACGATGGGGCTCGGGGTGGCTACACCTTC. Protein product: CASSPGDDGARGGYTF. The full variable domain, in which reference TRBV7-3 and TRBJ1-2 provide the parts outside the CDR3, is GAGVSQTPSNKVTEKGKYVELRCDPISGHTALYWYRQSLGQGPEFLIYFQGTGAADDSGLPNDRFFAVRPEGSVSTLKIQRTERGDSAVYLCASSPGDDGARGGYTFGSGTRLTVV.

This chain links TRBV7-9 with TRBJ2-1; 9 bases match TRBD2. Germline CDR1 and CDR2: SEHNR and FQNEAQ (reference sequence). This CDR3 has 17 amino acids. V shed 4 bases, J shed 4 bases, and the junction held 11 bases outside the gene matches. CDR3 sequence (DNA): TGTGCCAGCAGCTCGTGGGTAGCGGGAGACCCTTACAATGAGCAGTTCTTC. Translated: CASSSWVAGDPYNEQFF.

The CDR3 spells CASSLRSAGVGGSYEQYF. As DNA, the CDR3 is TGTGCCAGCAGCTTAAGGTCAGCGGGAGTTGGTGGTTCCTACGAGCAGTACTTC. The chain couples TRBV13 to TRBJ2-7, with TRBD2 matching 8 bases. The germline gives CDR1 PRHDT, CDR2 FYEKMQ (reference sequence). V trimming: 2 bases; J trimming: 1 base; junction bases outside the gene matches: 13. This CDR3 region has 18 residues.

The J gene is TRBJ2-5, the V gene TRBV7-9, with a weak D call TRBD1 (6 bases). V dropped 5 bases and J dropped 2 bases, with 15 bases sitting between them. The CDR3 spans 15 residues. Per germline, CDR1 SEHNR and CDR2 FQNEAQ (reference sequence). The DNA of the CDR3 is TGTGCCAGCAGCCTCTCAGAGGGGGTACAAGAGACCCAGTACTTC. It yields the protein CASSLSEGVQETQYF.

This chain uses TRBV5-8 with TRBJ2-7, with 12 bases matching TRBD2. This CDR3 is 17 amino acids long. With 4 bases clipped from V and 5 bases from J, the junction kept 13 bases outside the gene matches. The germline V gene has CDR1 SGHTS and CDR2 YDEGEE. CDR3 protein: CASSPLVLAGGPHEQYF. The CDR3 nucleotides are TGTGCCAGCAGCCCCCTTGTGCTAGCGGGAGGGCCCCACGAGCAGTACTTC.

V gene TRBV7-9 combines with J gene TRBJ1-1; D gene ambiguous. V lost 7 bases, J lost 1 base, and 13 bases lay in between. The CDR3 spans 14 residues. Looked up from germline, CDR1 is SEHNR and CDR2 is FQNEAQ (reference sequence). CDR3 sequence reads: CASTPPAGNTEAFF. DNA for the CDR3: TGTGCCAGCACCCCACCCGCGGGGAACACTGAAGCTTTCTTT.

The CDR3 spells CASSYTSGDTGELFF. The CDR3, as DNA: TGTGCCAGCAGCTACACTAGCGGGGACACCGGGGAGCTGTTTTTT. The V gene is TRBV16, the J gene TRBJ2-2; 10 nucleotides match TRBD2. The germline V gene has CDR1 KGHSY and CDR2 FQNENV. Unmatched junction bases numbered 3, after V lost 5 bases and J lost 3 bases. The CDR3 spans 15 residues.

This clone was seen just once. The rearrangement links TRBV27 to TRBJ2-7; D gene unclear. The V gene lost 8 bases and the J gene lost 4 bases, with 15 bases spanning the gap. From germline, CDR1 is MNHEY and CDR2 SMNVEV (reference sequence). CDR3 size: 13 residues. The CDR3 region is CASAWGTGYEQYF. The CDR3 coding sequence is TGTGCCAGCGCTTGGGGTACTGGGTACGAGCAGTACTTC.

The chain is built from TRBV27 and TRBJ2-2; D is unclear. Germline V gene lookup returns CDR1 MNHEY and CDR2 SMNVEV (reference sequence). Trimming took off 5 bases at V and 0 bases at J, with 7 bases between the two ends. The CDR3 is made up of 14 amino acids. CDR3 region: CASSGRSNTGELFF. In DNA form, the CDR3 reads TGTGCCAGCAGTGGCCGTTCGAACACCGGGGAGCTGTTTTTT.

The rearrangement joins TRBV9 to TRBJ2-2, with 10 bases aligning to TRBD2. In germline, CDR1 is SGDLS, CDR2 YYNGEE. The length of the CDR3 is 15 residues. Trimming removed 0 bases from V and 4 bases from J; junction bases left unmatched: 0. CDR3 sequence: CASSVASGGTGELFF. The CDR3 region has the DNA TGTGCCAGCAGCGTAGCTAGCGGGGGCACCGGGGAGCTGTTTTTT.

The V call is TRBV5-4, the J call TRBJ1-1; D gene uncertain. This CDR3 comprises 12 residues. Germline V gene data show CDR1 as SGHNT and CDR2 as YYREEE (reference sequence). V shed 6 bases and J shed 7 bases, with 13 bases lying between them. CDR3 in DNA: TGTGCCAGCACCGTGGCGGGCCGTGAAGCTTTCTTT. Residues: CASTVAGREAFF.

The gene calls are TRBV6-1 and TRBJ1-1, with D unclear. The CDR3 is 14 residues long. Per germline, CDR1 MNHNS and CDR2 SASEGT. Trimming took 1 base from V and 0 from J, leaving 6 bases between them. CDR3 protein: CASSEVRVNTEAFF. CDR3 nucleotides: TGTGCCAGCAGTGAAGTTAGGGTGAACACTGAAGCTTTCTTT.

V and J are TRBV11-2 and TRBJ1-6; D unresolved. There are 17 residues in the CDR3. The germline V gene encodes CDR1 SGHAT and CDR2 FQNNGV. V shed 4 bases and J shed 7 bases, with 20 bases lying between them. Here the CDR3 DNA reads TGTGCCAGCAGCTGGTTCCCTGACGGAAGACTCAATTCACCCCTCCACTTT. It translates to CASSWFPDGRLNSPLHF.

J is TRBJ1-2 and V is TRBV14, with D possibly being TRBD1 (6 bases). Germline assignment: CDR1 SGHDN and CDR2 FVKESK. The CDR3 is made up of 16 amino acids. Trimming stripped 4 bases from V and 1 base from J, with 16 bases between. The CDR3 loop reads CASSPTGTLINYGYTF. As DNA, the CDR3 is TGTGCCAGCAGCCCCACCGGGACACTGATTAACTATGGCTACACCTTC.

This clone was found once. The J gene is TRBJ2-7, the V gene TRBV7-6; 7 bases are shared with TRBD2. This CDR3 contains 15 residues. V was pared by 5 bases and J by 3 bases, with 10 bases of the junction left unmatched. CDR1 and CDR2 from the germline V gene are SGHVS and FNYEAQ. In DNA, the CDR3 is TGTGCCAGCAGCCCCTCTAGCGGCTCTCGCTACGAGCAGTACTTC. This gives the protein CASSPSSGSRYEQYF. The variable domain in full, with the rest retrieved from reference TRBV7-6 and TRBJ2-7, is GAGVSQSPRYKVTKRGQDVALRCDPISGHVSLYWYRQALGQGPEFLTYFNYEAQQDKSGLPNDRFSAERPEGSISTLTIQRTEQRDSAMYRCASSPSSGSRYEQYFGPGTRLTVT.

The CDR3 here is CASSYGDLNTEAFF. The CDR3 DNA reads as TGTGCCAGCAGTTACGGAGATCTGAACACTGAAGCTTTCTTT. This rearrangement joins TRBV6-5 to TRBJ1-1; no reliable D call. This CDR3 contains 14 residues. Trimming removed 2 bases from V and 0 bases from J, with 7 bases in between. Germline CDR1 reads MNHEY; CDR2 reads SVGAGI.

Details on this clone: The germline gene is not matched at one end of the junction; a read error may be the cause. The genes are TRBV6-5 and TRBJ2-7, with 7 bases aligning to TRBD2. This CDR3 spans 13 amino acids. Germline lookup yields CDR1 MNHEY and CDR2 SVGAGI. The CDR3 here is CASSYSTAGTLSF. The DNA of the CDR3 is TGTGCCAGCAGTTACTCCACAGCGGGGACTCTTAGCTTC.

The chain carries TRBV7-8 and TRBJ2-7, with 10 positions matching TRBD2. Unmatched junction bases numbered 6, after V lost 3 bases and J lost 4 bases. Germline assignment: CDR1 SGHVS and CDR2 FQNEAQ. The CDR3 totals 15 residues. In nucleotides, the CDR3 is TGTGCCAGCAGCTTCTCTCCTAGCGGGAGTTACGAGCAGTACTTC. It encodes CASSFSPSGSYEQYF.

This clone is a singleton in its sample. CDR3 sequence reads: CAIRTGRGYTF. The CDR3 DNA reads as TGTGCCATCAGGACAGGCCGGGGCTACACCTTC. This chain connects TRBV2 to TRBJ1-2; 7 bases match TRBD1. CDR1 is SNHLY and CDR2 is FYNNEI in the germline V gene. The length of the CDR3 is 11 residues. V lost 10 bases and J lost 8; bases outside the gene matches: 7.

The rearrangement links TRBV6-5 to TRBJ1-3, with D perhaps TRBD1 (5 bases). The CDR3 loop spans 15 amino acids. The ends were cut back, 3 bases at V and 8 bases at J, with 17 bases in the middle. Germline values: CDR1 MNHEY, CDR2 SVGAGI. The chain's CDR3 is CASSYSGQGLDTIYF. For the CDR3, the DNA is TGTGCCAGCAGTTATAGTGGCCAGGGCTTGGACACCATATATTTT.